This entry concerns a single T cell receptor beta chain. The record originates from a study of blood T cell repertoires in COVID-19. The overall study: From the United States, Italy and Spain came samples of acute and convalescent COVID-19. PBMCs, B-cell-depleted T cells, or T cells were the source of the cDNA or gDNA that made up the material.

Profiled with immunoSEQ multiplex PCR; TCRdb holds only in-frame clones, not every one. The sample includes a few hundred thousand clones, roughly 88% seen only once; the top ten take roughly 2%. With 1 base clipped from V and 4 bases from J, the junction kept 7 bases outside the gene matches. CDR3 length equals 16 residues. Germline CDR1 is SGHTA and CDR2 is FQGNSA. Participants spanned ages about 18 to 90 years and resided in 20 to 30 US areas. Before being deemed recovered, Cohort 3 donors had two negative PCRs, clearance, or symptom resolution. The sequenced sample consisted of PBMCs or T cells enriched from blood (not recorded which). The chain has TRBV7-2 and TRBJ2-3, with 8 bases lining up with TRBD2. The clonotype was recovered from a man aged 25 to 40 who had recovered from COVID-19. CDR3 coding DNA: TGTGCCAGCAGCTTAGGGTCGGGGGGGAGTGCAGATACGCAGTATTTT. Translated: CASSLGSGGSADTQYF.